This T cell receptor (beta chain) was sequenced for a study of CD8+ T cells in alopecia areata. Looking at the study overall: Those patients who were treated received oral tofacitinib, which was given at 5 to 10 mg twice daily for moderate-to-severe alopecia areata. People stayed on tofacitinib for 6 to 18 months, then stopped the drug for 6 months.

Peripheral blood and lesional scalp punch biopsies came from alopecia areata patients. cDNA serving as the sequencing template came from extracted, reverse transcribed RNA. Sequencing used immunoSEQ multiplex PCR; TCRdb keeps in-frame clones, though not all of them. Counted here are under 250,000 clones, 50% to 60% occurring once; the ten biggest clones make up 0.45%. This clonotype was sampled from a human donor with alopecia areata. Sequencing was performed on CD4+ T cells sorted from blood, taken at week 0.

The CDR3 DNA reads TGTGCCAGCAGCTTAGGTACCGATACGCAGTATTTT. This translates into CASSLGTDTQYF. The chain carries TRBV7-2 and TRBJ2-3; D unclear. Trimming pared 1 base from V and 6 bases from J, leaving 5 bases between. There are 12 residues in the CDR3. CDR1 is SGHTA and CDR2 is FQGNSA in the germline V gene.